The source of this TCR beta chain is a study of beta chain features in type 1 diabetes. To note about this clone: The antigen remains unidentified.

Sequencing targeted expressed TCRB transcripts, as all isolated RNA had been reverse transcribed. TCRdb's table, derived via immunoSEQ multiplex PCR, lists solely in-frame clones and lacks some. The repertoire holds about 640,000 clones, with roughly 12% as singletons. Regarding the study as a whole: PCR may have favored shorter templates equally in patients and controls. All four CD4+ subsets from Type 1 diabetes patients carried moderately but significantly shorter TCRB CDR3s. Insertions at VDJ junctions were less frequent in type 1 diabetes patients. These patients also deleted more nucleotides at the same junctions.

Germline CDR1 MGHDK, CDR2 SYGVNS. The CDR3 runs 16 residues. Deletions cut 2 bases from V and 5 bases from J, with 13 bases between. The sequence was obtained from a man aged 25-45 years with type 1 diabetes. The gene calls are TRBV25-1 and TRBJ1-6, with D possibly matching TRBD1 (6 bases). Sequenced input: naive CD4+ T cells from blood. The CDR3 DNA follows: TGTGCCAGCAGTGAAGATTTGGACAGACATAATTCACCCCTCCACTTT. It is translated as CASSEDLDRHNSPLHF. Filled out from reference TRBV25-1 and TRBJ1-6, the complete variable domain reads EADIYQTPRYLVIGTGKKITLECSQTMGHDKMYWYQQDPGMELHLIHYSYGVNSTEKGDLSSESTVSRIRTEHFPLTLESARPSHTSQYLCASSEDLDRHNSPLHFGNGTRLTVT.